Listed here is a single T cell receptor (beta chain). The antigen remains undetermined. These data originate in a study of Ad26.COV2.S vaccination and SARS-CoV-2 variants. The study's findings and limits: Total responses of T cells may have been underestimated by the analyses of TCR breadth and depth.

The CDR3 has 17 residues. Losses at the gene ends were 6 bases for V and 7 bases for J; bases not matched to a gene: 13. The germline V gene encodes CDR1 KGHSH and CDR2 LQKENI. Profiled with immunoSEQ multiplex PCR; TCRdb holds only in-frame clones, not every one. The sample holds 350,000 to 550,000 clones, approximately 92% seen once. Treatment indicated: around 19 received Ad26.COV2.S at low or high dose, single or two shots; 5 received placebo; per-sample allocation not given. Repertoires come from day 63 after the first vaccine or placebo injection. This chain uses TRBV18 with TRBJ1-6; 9 positions match TRBD1. The material was peripheral blood, obtained in a trial of Ad26.COV2.S vaccine versus placebo. The source of this sequence is a person between 18 and 65 years old who received the Ad26.COV2.S COVID-19 vaccine or a placebo. The CDR3 DNA is TGTGCCAGCTCCCCCGGACAGGGGCCGAATTGGAATTCACCCCTCCACTTT. As protein: CASSPGQGPNWNSPLHF.